Below, 26 T cell receptor beta chains from the same sample are listed, as sequenced in a study of T-cell reconstitution after alpha-beta-depleted transplantation in children. It was with unique molecular identifiers that the TCRbeta library was prepared. From the PCR reads, TCRdb called clonotypes with MiXCR, one entry per CDR3 protein. The data hold about 540,000 distinct CDR3 sequences, with roughly 27% observed a single time. The starting material was PBMCs, obtained before TCRalphabeta/CD19-depleted stem cell transplant. The receptors shown here come from a boy less than two years old with Wiskott-Aldrich syndrome, due to receive a stem cell transplant.

The V gene is TRBV30, the J gene TRBJ1-4; D is possibly TRBD1 (5 bases). The CDR3 extends over 14 amino acids. Trimming stripped 4 bases from V and 0 bases from J, with 9 bases between. Germline V lookup: CDR1 GTSNPN, CDR2 SVGIG (reference sequence). The CDR3 DNA sequence: TGTGCCTGGATGAAGACAGCAACTAATGAAAAACTGTTTTTT. Encoded protein: CAWMKTATNEKLFF.

V gene TRBV10-3 combines with J gene TRBJ2-3, with unresolved D. V lost 6 bases and J 4 bases, leaving 5 bases between the germline ends. Looked up from germline, CDR1 is ENHRY and CDR2 is SYGVKD. The CDR3 has 11 residues. CDR3 in DNA: TGTGCCATCAGAGACTCAGATACGCAGTATTTT. It yields the protein CAIRDSDTQYF.

This clonotype was found a few times. This chain connects TRBV21-1 to TRBJ2-4; the table calls TRBD1, which could not be checked here. TRBV21-1 is deemed a pseudogene. CDR3 length: 19 residues. The CDR3 loop reads CASSKNRGKGDLAKNIQYF. CDR3 coding DNA: TGTGCCAGCAGCAAAAACCGGGGGAAGGGCGACCTAGCCAAAAACATTCAGTACTTC.

This clonotype was detected a few times. The chain uses TRBV10-3 and TRBJ2-5; 8 nucleotides agree with TRBD1. The junction had 5 bases not matched to a gene; V was cut back by 11 bases and J by 0 bases. CDR3 length equals 13 residues. CDR1 is ENHRY and CDR2 is SYGVKD in the germline V gene. DNA for the CDR3: TGTGCCGTACGACAGGGGAACCAAGAGACCCAGTACTTC. This encodes CAVRQGNQETQYF.

The J gene is TRBJ2-1, the V gene TRBV7-2; no clear D. Germline-derived CDR1 and CDR2 are SGHTA and FQGNSA. The CDR3 covers 11 residues. V gave up 2 bases and J gave up 15 bases, with 11 bases separating them. The CDR3 sequence: CASSLTGSVFF. The CDR3 DNA reads TGTGCCAGCAGCTTAACCGGGTCGGTGTTCTTC.

This clonotype was recorded a few times. The chain links TRBV7-6 to TRBJ2-5; 11 bases fit TRBD2. CDR3 length equals 16 residues. Germline values: CDR1 SGHVS, CDR2 FNYEAQ. V shed 5 bases, J shed 4 bases, and the junction held 9 bases outside the gene matches. The CDR3 bases are TGTGCCAGCAGCCCTAGACTAGCGGGACTAAGAGAGACCCAGTACTTC. It specifies CASSPRLAGLRETQYF.

This clonotype was observed a handful of times. J is TRBJ2-7 and V is TRBV20-1, with 12 bases aligning to TRBD2. The CDR3 sequence is 16 residues long. The trim removed 4 bases at V and 6 bases at J, leaving 13 bases unmatched. Germline CDR1 and CDR2: DFQATT and SNEGSKA (reference sequence). The CDR3 loop is CSATPARLAGVGEQYF. The CDR3 DNA sequence: TGCAGTGCTACCCCGGCGCGACTAGCGGGAGTAGGCGAGCAGTACTTC.

The sample holds a few counts of this clonotype. The chain employs TRBV29-1 and TRBJ2-7; D call uncertain. This CDR3 has 12 amino acids. Trimming cost V 6 bases and J 2 bases, with 11 bases left between them. The germline V gene encodes CDR1 SQVTM and CDR2 ANQGSEA. The CDR3 region has the DNA TGCAGCGTCCTAGGGAAAACCTACGAGCAGTACTTC. Protein product: CSVLGKTYEQYF.

This sequence joins TRBV15 and TRBJ2-1; 7 bases map to TRBD2. V shed 2 bases, J shed 2 bases, and the junction held 0 bases outside the gene matches. In germline, CDR1 is LNHNV, CDR2 YYDKDF (reference sequence). The CDR3 extends over 14 amino acids. The CDR3 coding sequence is TGTGCCACCAGCAGACTAGCGGCCTACAATGAGCAGTTCTTC. It yields the protein CATSRLAAYNEQFF.

Only one count was recorded for this clonotype. V usage is TRBV30 and J usage is TRBJ1-2; no definite D call. V was pared by 1 base and J by 6 bases, with 6 bases between. CDR3 length: 11 amino acids. The V gene's germline CDR1 is GTSNPN and CDR2 SVGIG (reference sequence). CDR3 sequence reads: CAWSGGNGYTF. The CDR3 region has the DNA TGTGCCTGGAGTGGTGGGAATGGCTACACCTTC.

The V call is TRBV9, the J call TRBJ2-3, with D maybe TRBD1 (5 bases). CDR3 length equals 14 residues. Germline V lookup: CDR1 SGDLS, CDR2 YYNGEE. Trimming removed 4 bases at V and 7 bases at J, with 16 bases between. In DNA form, the CDR3 reads TGTGCCAGCAGCCCCCGAATGACAGTTTATACGCAGTATTTT. The encoded protein is CASSPRMTVYTQYF.

There are a few counts of this clonotype. The chain has TRBV19 and TRBJ2-5, with 13 nucleotides matching TRBD2. CDR1 is LNHDA, CDR2 SQIVND, per germline (reference sequence). This CDR3 is built from 17 residues. Trimming cost V 3 bases and J 2 bases; bases outside gene matches: 6. The CDR3 is CASSIHQGLAGQETQYF. CDR3 DNA: TGTGCCAGTAGTATCCACCAGGGACTAGCGGGACAAGAGACCCAGTACTTC.

The chain carries TRBV5-1 and TRBJ2-1; 14 bases line up with TRBD2. The germline V gene has CDR1 SGHRS and CDR2 YFSETQ. J was trimmed by 8 bases and V by 4 bases; bases with no gene match: 5. This CDR3 comprises 15 residues. CDR3 nucleotide sequence: TGCGCCAGCAGCGCCGGGACTAGCGGGAGACATGAGCAGTTCTTC. Amino acids: CASSAGTSGRHEQFF.

The chain recombines TRBV7-7 with TRBJ2-3; 8 bases align to TRBD2. This CDR3 is 15 amino acids long. With 1 base clipped from V and 4 bases from J, the junction kept 4 bases outside the gene matches. CDR1 is SSHAT, CDR2 FNYEAQ, per germline (reference sequence). CDR3 in DNA: TGTGCCAGCAGCTTAGGTAGCGGGAACTCAGATACGCAGTATTTT. It yields the protein CASSLGSGNSDTQYF.

This clonotype has only a few counts. The chain recombines TRBV5-1 with TRBJ2-3; 11 bases map to TRBD2. CDR3 size: 18 residues. J was trimmed by 0 bases and V by 4 bases; bases with no gene match: 10. Per the germline V gene, CDR1 is SGHRS and CDR2 is YFSETQ. The CDR3 reads CASSPGLAGLPSTDTQYF. The CDR3 DNA sequence: TGCGCCAGCAGCCCCGGACTAGCGGGTCTCCCGAGCACAGATACGCAGTATTTT.

Here the CDR3 reads CSASVRAGYGYTF. The CDR3 coding sequence is TGCAGTGCTAGCGTCAGGGCTGGCTATGGCTACACCTTC. This chain links TRBV20-1 with TRBJ1-2; a weak D match, TRBD1 (5 bases). The CDR3 has 13 amino acids. V lost 3 bases to trimming and J lost 4 bases, with 12 bases between them. The V gene's germline CDR1 is DFQATT and CDR2 SNEGSKA (reference sequence).

This clonotype was seen only a few times. The CDR3 here is CASSKVPRLAGGNEQFF. In DNA form, the CDR3 reads TGTGCCAGCAGCAAAGTCCCCCGACTAGCGGGAGGGAATGAGCAGTTCTTC. The rearrangement uses TRBV21-1 and TRBJ2-1; the D call in the table, TRBD2, was not verified against the DNA. TRBV21-1 is termed a pseudogene. This CDR3 is 17 amino acids long.

The chain combines TRBV4-1 with TRBJ2-3, with D possibly TRBD1 on 6 matching bases. The V end was cut by 0 bases, the J end by 3 bases, with 10 bases between. The CDR3 has 15 amino acids. Germline CDR1 MGHRA, CDR2 YSYEKL. Written as DNA, the CDR3 is TGCGCCAGCAGCCAAGATGGGCAGGGGACAGATACGCAGTATTTT. Residues: CASSQDGQGTDTQYF.

The chain employs TRBV7-2 and TRBJ2-5, with D possibly matching TRBD1 (6 bases). Per the germline V gene, CDR1 is SGHTA and CDR2 is FQGNSA. This CDR3 contains 15 residues. Trimming stripped 5 bases from V and 5 bases from J, with 18 bases between. The CDR3 protein is CASSPRQVMLETQYF. CDR3 nucleotides: TGTGCCAGCAGCCCAAGACAGGTGATGTTGGAGACCCAGTACTTC.

This clonotype appeared a few times. The chain couples TRBV6-1 to TRBJ1-3; 8 bases line up with TRBD1. With 7 bases clipped from V and 2 bases from J, the junction kept 19 bases outside the gene matches. Per germline, CDR1 MNHNS and CDR2 SASEGT. The CDR3 is 19 amino acids. CDR3 region: CASIRGQGVNHKTGNTIYF. CDR3 in DNA: TGTGCCAGCATACGAGGACAGGGCGTTAATCATAAAACTGGAAACACCATATATTTT.

The J gene is TRBJ2-7, the V gene TRBV25-1; 7 nucleotides align to TRBD2. The CDR3 runs to 16 residues. Trimming removed 1 base from V and 0 bases from J; junction bases left unmatched: 6. Germline lookup yields CDR1 MGHDK and CDR2 SYGVNS. The CDR3 protein is CASSEFQAGNSYEQYF. Written as DNA, the CDR3 is TGTGCCAGCAGTGAATTTCAAGCGGGAAACTCCTACGAGCAGTACTTC.

The table lists this clonotype with a few counts. This CDR3 is CASSLGLAGDIYEQYF. The CDR3 bases are TGCGCCAGCAGCTTGGGACTAGCGGGAGATATCTACGAGCAGTACTTC. The rearrangement links TRBV5-1 to TRBJ2-7; 12 positions agree with TRBD2. With 0 bases clipped from V and 3 bases from J, the junction kept 4 bases outside the gene matches. Germline V lookup: CDR1 SGHRS, CDR2 YFSETQ. The CDR3 has 16 amino acids.

This clonotype was counted a few times. The chain employs TRBV5-1 and TRBJ2-2, with unresolved D. CDR1 SGHRS and CDR2 YFSETQ come from the germline V gene. This CDR3 has 14 amino acids. Trimming removed 6 bases at V and 4 bases at J, with 13 bases between. CDR3 amino acids: CASTPVYGTGELFF. The DNA of the CDR3 is TGCGCCAGCACACCCGTCTACGGCACCGGGGAGCTGTTTTTT.

The genes are TRBV7-9 and TRBJ2-3, with TRBD2 identical over 8 bases. Looked up from germline, CDR1 is SEHNR and CDR2 is FQNEAQ (reference sequence). This CDR3 has 14 residues. The trim removed 6 bases at V and 4 bases at J, leaving 6 bases unmatched. This chain's CDR3 is CASRKRELSDTQYF. The DNA for the CDR3 is TGTGCCAGCAGAAAGCGGGAGCTGTCAGATACGCAGTATTTT.

This rearrangement joins TRBV5-1 to TRBJ2-1; TRBD2 matches 9 bases. The CDR3 runs 15 residues. V trimming: 1 base; J trimming: 7 bases; junction bases outside the gene matches: 6. Germline CDR1 is SGHRS and CDR2 is YFSETQ. The CDR3 DNA follows: TGCGCCAGCAGCTTGAGGGCGGGAGGGATAAATGAGCAGTTCTTC. Translated: CASSLRAGGINEQFF.

The chain recombines TRBV4-1 with TRBJ1-2; D is ambiguous. This CDR3 spans 13 amino acids. Trimming took 1 base from V and 3 from J, leaving 6 bases between them. Per germline, CDR1 MGHRA and CDR2 YSYEKL. This CDR3 reads CASSQVLHYGYTF. The DNA for the CDR3 is TGCGCCAGCAGCCAAGTACTCCACTATGGCTACACCTTC.